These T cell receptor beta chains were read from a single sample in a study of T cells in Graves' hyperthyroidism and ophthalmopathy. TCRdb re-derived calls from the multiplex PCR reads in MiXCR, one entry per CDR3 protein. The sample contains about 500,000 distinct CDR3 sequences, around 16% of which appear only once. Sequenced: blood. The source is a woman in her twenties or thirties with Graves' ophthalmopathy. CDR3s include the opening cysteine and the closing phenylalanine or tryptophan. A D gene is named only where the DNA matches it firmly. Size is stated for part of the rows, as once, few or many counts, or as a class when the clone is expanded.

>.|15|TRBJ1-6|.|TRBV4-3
CASSVEGNYNSPLHF
TGCGCCAGCAGCGTAGAGGGCAACTATAATTCACCCCTCCACTTT
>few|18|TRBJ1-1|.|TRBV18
CASSPGLIGGPMNTEAFF
TGTGCCAGCTCACCGGGATTAATCGGGGGGCCCATGAACACTGAAGCTTTCTTT
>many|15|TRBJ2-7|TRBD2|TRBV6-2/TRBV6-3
CASSYPAGASYEQYF
TGTGCCAGCAGTTACCCTGCGGGAGCCTCCTACGAGCAGTACTTC
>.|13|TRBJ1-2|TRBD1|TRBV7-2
CASSAGTGRGYTF
TGTGCCAGCAGCGCCGGGACAGGTCGGGGCTACACCTTC
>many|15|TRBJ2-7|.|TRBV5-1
CASSLEAVSSYEQYF
TGCGCCAGCAGCTTGGAGGCAGTTAGCTCCTACGAGCAGTACTTC
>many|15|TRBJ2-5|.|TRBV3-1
CASSQDPLAGETQYF
TGTGCCAGCAGCCAAGATCCACTAGCAGGGGAGACCCAGTACTTC
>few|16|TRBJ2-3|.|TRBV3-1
CASSQIGEIRTDTQYF
TGTGCCAGCAGCCAAATCGGGGAAATTCGCACAGATACGCAGTATTTT
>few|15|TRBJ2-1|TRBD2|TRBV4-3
CASRPGTTAYNEQFF
TGCGCCAGCAGGCCCGGGACTACAGCCTACAATGAGCAGTTCTTC
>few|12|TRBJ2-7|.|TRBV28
CASSFRGGKQYF
TGTGCCAGCAGTTTCAGGGGGGGCAAGCAGTACTTC
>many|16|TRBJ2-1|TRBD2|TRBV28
CASSTRGSGMYNEQFF
TGTGCCAGCAGTACGAGGGGTAGCGGGATGTACAATGAGCAGTTCTTC
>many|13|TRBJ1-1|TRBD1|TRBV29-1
CSVRRQGAGEAFF
TGCAGCGTGCGTCGACAGGGGGCGGGTGAAGCTTTCTTT
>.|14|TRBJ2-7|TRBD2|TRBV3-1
CASSQLAGGLEQYF
TGTGCCAGCAGCCAACTAGCGGGAGGTCTCGAGCAGTACTTC
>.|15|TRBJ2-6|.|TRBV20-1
CSARGQSSGANVLTF
TGCAGTGCTAGAGGGCAAAGCTCTGGGGCCAACGTCCTGACTTTC
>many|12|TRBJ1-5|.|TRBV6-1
CASRASNQPQHF
TGTGCCAGCAGGGCTAGCAATCAGCCCCAGCATTTT
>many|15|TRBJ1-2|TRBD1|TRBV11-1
CASSTRPGQAYGYTF
TGTGCCAGCAGCACAAGACCGGGACAGGCTTATGGCTACACCTTC
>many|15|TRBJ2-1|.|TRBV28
CASSLNGIDYNEQFF
TGTGCCAGCAGTTTGAACGGGATAGATTACAATGAGCAGTTCTTC
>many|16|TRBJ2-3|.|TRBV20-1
CSASPSARGAVNTQYF
TGCAGTGCTAGCCCCTCGGCAAGAGGTGCGGTAAATACGCAGTATTTT
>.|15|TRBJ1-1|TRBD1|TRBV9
CASSVVLAGGTEAFF
TGTGCCAGCAGCGTAGTTCTGGCAGGGGGTACTGAAGCTTTCTTT
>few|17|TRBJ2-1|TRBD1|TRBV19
CASTLGRGTGPHNEQFF
TGTGCCAGTACTCTTGGTAGGGGGACAGGTCCCCACAATGAGCAGTTCTTC
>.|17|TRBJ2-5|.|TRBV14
CASSPDRRERNQETQYF
TGTGCCAGCAGCCCAGATCGCCGGGAGAGGAACCAAGAGACCCAGTACTTC
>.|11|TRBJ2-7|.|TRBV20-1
CSAKKGYEQYF
TGCAGTGCAAAGAAAGGATACGAGCAGTACTTC
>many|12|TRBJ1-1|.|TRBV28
CASFQGTVRAFF
TGTGCCAGCTTCCAGGGTACAGTGCGGGCTTTCTTT